The 15 T cell receptor beta chains in this list originate from one sample, sequenced in a study of T cell clusters in autoimmune cytopenias. TRB was amplified by touch-down multiplex PCR, primer pools A and B combined. TCRdb reprocessed the multiplex PCR reads; each CDR3 protein has one entry and no DNA is given. The sample has over 2,500 distinct CDR3 sequences. About 37,500 genome equivalents of blood DNA were amplified for TRB. Sequenced sample: peripheral blood. All receptors come from a human donor with an autoimmune cytopenia or autoimmune hepatitis (not recorded which).

This rearrangement joins TRBV5-6 to TRBJ2-3; TCRdb proposes TRBD2, but this gene call is untestable without DNA. The CDR3 spans 18 residues. Germline V gene sequence: CDR1 SGHDT, CDR2 YYEEEE. This CDR3 reads CASSWGLAGGHSTDTQYF.

The V call is TRBV4-2, the J call TRBJ2-3; TCRdb outputs TRBD2, but without DNA this stays unchecked. Germline V CDR1 and CDR2: LGHNA, YNFKEQ. The length of the CDR3 is 15 residues. CDR3 amino acids: CASIPLAGANMGMYF.

This clonotype ranks as medium-sized in terms of frequency. The chain uses TRBV5-4 and TRBJ2-5; TCRdb reports TRBD2, a call that lacks DNA to check it against. The CDR3 totals 16 residues. Germline CDR1 is SGHNT and CDR2 is YYREEE (reference sequence). Here the CDR3 reads CASSLGRGEVAETQYF. Complete variable domain (other parts from reference TRBV5-4 and TRBJ2-5): ETGVTQSPTHLIKTRGQQVTLRCSSQSGHNTVSWYQQALGQGPQFIFQYYREEENGRGNFPPRFSGLQFPNYSSELNVNALELDDSALYLCASSLGRGEVAETQYFGPGTRLLVL.

This clonotype is medium-sized (0.01 to 0.1%) by frequency. The genes are TRBV5-6 and TRBJ1-2. Germline V gives CDR1 SGHDT, CDR2 YYEEEE. The CDR3 spans 13 residues. The CDR3: CASSQMTNYGYTF.

This clonotype is called medium-sized based on its frequency. V is TRBV6-5 and J is TRBJ2-5; checking the TCRdb D call of TRBD2 is not possible without DNA. Germline loops: CDR1 MNHEY, CDR2 SVGAGI. This CDR3 region has 15 residues. The CDR3 is CASSYGELGGQTQYF.

Measured by frequency, this clonotype is medium-sized. V is TRBV18 and J is TRBJ1-5; TCRdb's assignment of TRBD1 cannot be checked, as there is no DNA. CDR1 KGHSH and CDR2 LQKENI come from the germline V gene. This CDR3 is built from 14 residues. CDR3 loop: CASSLQGRNQPQHF.

The chain couples TRBV30 to TRBJ1-1. The germline CDR1 and CDR2 sequences are GTSNPN and SVGIG (reference sequence). CDR3 size: 14 residues. The CDR3: CAWSKGSRDTEAFF.

This clonotype is deemed medium-sized by its frequency. The chain's CDR3 is CASSGTAQPGANEKLFF. The V call is TRBV19, the J call TRBJ1-4; TCRdb's D call, TRBD1, is unchecked because there is no DNA. CDR1 is LNHDA and CDR2 is SQIVND in the germline V gene (reference sequence). The CDR3 extends over 17 amino acids.

This rearrangement joins TRBV7-9 to TRBJ2-6. The V gene's germline CDR1 is SEHNR and CDR2 FQNEAQ (reference sequence). CDR3 length: 16 amino acids. The CDR3 here is CASFGEDFSGANVLTF. The variable domain in full, with the rest retrieved from reference TRBV7-9 and TRBJ2-6, is DTGVSQNPRHKITKRGQNVTFRCDPISEHNRLYWYRQTLGQGPEFLTYFQNEAQLEKSRLLSDRFSAERPKGSFSTLEIQRTEQGDSAMYLCASFGEDFSGANVLTFGAGSRLTVL.

This rearrangement joins TRBV7-2 to TRBJ2-7. The CDR3 is 13 amino acids. CDR1 is SGHTA and CDR2 is FQGNSA in the germline V gene. CDR3 in amino acids: CASSFTYPYEQYF.

The chain links TRBV9 to TRBJ2-7; TCRdb proposes TRBD1, but this gene call is untestable without DNA. Germline-derived CDR1 and CDR2 are SGDLS and YYNGEE. The CDR3 extends over 15 amino acids. The CDR3 region is CASSTRTGDGYEQYF.

Judged by frequency, this clonotype is medium-sized. The V and J genes are TRBV6-2 or TRBV6-3 and TRBJ1-5; as DNA is missing, the TRBD1 call by TCRdb cannot be tested. The germline V gene encodes CDR1 MNHEY and CDR2 SVGEGT. This CDR3 has 14 amino acids. The CDR3: CASSPTGGNQPQHF.

Considering frequency, this clonotype is medium-sized (0.01 to 0.1%). The V call is TRBV19, the J call TRBJ1-5. Germline CDR1 LNHDA, CDR2 SQIVND (reference sequence). There are 14 residues in the CDR3. CDR3 in amino acids: CASSMRPEYQPQHF. Drawing the rest from reference TRBV19 and TRBJ1-5, the complete variable domain is DGGITQSPKYLFRKEGQNVTLSCEQNLNHDAMYWYRQDPGQGLRLIYYSQIVNDFQKGDIAEGYSVSREKKESFPLTVTSAQKNPTAFYLCASSMRPEYQPQHFGDGTRLSIL.

This clonotype is labeled medium-sized based on frequency. The J gene is TRBJ2-2, the V gene TRBV30. This CDR3 contains 12 residues. CDR1 and CDR2 from the germline V gene are GTSNPN and SVGIG (reference sequence). CDR3 residues: CAWTGNTGELFF.

By frequency, this clonotype registers medium-sized. The chain combines TRBV13 with TRBJ2-3; with no DNA, the TCRdb D assignment of TRBD2 cannot be verified. The length of the CDR3 is 18 residues. Germline assignment: CDR1 PRHDT and CDR2 FYEKMQ (reference sequence). CDR3 in amino acids: CASSSAGLAGGLLDTQYF.